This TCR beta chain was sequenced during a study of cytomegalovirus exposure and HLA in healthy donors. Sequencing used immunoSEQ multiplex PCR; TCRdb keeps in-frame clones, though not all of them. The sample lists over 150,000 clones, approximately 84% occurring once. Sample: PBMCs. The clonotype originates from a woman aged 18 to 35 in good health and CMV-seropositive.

This CDR3 is CASSRDGRNEQYF. For the CDR3, the DNA is TGTGCCAGCAGCCGGGACGGGAGAAATGAGCAGTACTTC. The chain uses TRBV6-1 and TRBJ2-7; TRBD2 might be the D (6 bases). The V gene's germline CDR1 is MNHNS and CDR2 SASEGT. CDR3 length equals 13 residues. V lost 6 bases to trimming and J lost 7 bases, with 16 bases between them.